Following are 19 T cell receptor beta chains from one sample sequenced in a study of blood T cell repertoires in COVID-19. The repertoire was sequenced with immunoSEQ multiplex PCR; TCRdb's copy has only in-frame clones and lacks some. The sample has over 90,000 clones, 70% to 90% seen once. What was sequenced was peripheral blood. Source of these receptors: a middle-aged man with active COVID-19.

This clone appeared a single time. The rearrangement links TRBV11-2 to TRBJ2-7, with 7 bases fitting TRBD1. Germline values: CDR1 SGHAT, CDR2 FQNNGV. The length of the CDR3 is 15 residues. The V and J ends lost 4 bases and 6 bases, in that order; junction bases with no gene match: 12. In nucleotides, the CDR3 is TGTGCCAGCAGCTACCAATACGACAGGGTGAGCGAGCAGTACTTC. Encoded protein: CASSYQYDRVSEQYF. Combining the CDR3 with reference TRBV11-2 and TRBJ2-7 gives the whole variable domain EAGVAQSPRYKIIEKRQSVAFWCNPISGHATLYWYQQILGQGPKLLIQFQNNGVVDDSQLPKDRFSAERLKGVDSTLKIQPAKLEDSAVYLCASSYQYDRVSEQYFGPGTRLTVT.

The V call is TRBV6-5, the J call TRBJ2-7, with a tentative D call TRBD1 (6 bases). Germline-derived CDR1 and CDR2 are MNHEY and SVGAGI. The CDR3 is 14 amino acids. Trimming shortened V by 4 bases and J by 1 base, and 11 bases separated the two germline ends. The CDR3 bases are TGTGCCAGCAGTTTCCTGACAGGATCCTACGAGCAGTACTTC. It codes for CASSFLTGSYEQYF.

This clone was seen a few times. The V and J genes are TRBV5-1 and TRBJ2-5; a weak D match, TRBD2 (7 bases). Germline CDR1 is SGHRS and CDR2 is YFSETQ. V was pared by 4 bases and J by 5 bases, with 15 bases between. The CDR3 is made up of 14 amino acids. CDR3 in amino acids: CASSPRGGPETQYF. The CDR3 DNA reads TGCGCCAGCAGCCCGAGGGGGGGGCCGGAGACCCAGTACTTC.

The rearrangement links TRBV9 to TRBJ1-2; 8 bases line up with TRBD1. V shed 3 bases, J shed 8 bases, and the junction held 3 bases outside the gene matches. Germline V gives CDR1 SGDLS, CDR2 YYNGEE. This CDR3 is built from 12 residues. CDR3 residues: CASSGRDRGYTF. Here the CDR3 DNA reads TGTGCCAGCAGCGGCCGGGACAGGGGCTACACCTTC.

The chain links TRBV11-2 to TRBJ2-1; D might be TRBD1 (6 bases). Germline assignment: CDR1 SGHAT and CDR2 FQNNGV. The CDR3 has 16 residues. Between the trimmed V and J ends, which lost 2 bases and 6 bases, there was a span of 17 bases. CDR3 protein: CASSLRTGTPRNEQFF. In DNA form, the CDR3 reads TGTGCCAGCAGCTTACGCACTGGGACACCCCGCAATGAGCAGTTCTTC. Looking up the rest from reference TRBV11-2 and TRBJ2-1 gives the full variable domain: EAGVAQSPRYKIIEKRQSVAFWCNPISGHATLYWYQQILGQGPKLLIQFQNNGVVDDSQLPKDRFSAERLKGVDSTLKIQPAKLEDSAVYLCASSLRTGTPRNEQFFGPGTRLTVL.

This chain joins TRBV19 and TRBJ2-7, with TRBD2 matching 7 bases. J was trimmed by 3 bases and V by 10 bases; bases with no gene match: 9. Per germline, CDR1 LNHDA and CDR2 SQIVND (reference sequence). The CDR3 consists of 13 residues. CDR3 in amino acids: CATGGGPDYEQYF. The CDR3 DNA is TGTGCCACCGGGGGAGGGCCCGACTACGAGCAGTACTTC.

This clone was seen a single time. The chain has TRBV5-1 and TRBJ1-3; TRBD1 agrees at 7 bases. This CDR3 contains 16 residues. J lost 4 bases, V lost 4 bases, and 11 bases had no gene match. Germline lookup yields CDR1 SGHRS and CDR2 YFSETQ. The CDR3 loop is CASSPFSGGPGNTIYF. The CDR3 coding sequence is TGCGCCAGCAGCCCATTCTCAGGGGGACCCGGAAACACCATATATTTT.

The genes are TRBV29-1 and TRBJ1-2, with 10 positions matching TRBD1. Germline-derived CDR1 and CDR2 are SQVTM and ANQGSEA. V trimming: 0 bases; J trimming: 9 bases; junction bases outside the gene matches: 4. The CDR3 loop spans 13 amino acids. This CDR3 reads CSVEETGGHRYTF. CDR3 nucleotide sequence: TGCAGCGTTGAAGAGACAGGGGGCCATCGCTACACCTTC.

The chain recombines TRBV2 with TRBJ2-3; 9 bases line up with TRBD2. The CDR3 is 14 amino acids. Unmatched junction bases numbered 11, after V lost 8 bases and J lost 8 bases. Looked up from germline, CDR1 is SNHLY and CDR2 is FYNNEI. The DNA of the CDR3 is TGTGCCAGCGGGGCTAGCGGGGACCAGGGTACGCAGTATTTT. Its protein product is CASGASGDQGTQYF. Looking up the rest from reference TRBV2 and TRBJ2-3 gives the full variable domain: EPEVTQTPSHQVTQMGQEVILRCVPISNHLYFYWYRQILGQKVEFLVSFYNNEISEKSEIFDDQFSVERPDGSNFTLKIRSTKLEDSAMYFCASGASGDQGTQYFGPGTRLTVL.

The rearrangement joins TRBV7-2 to TRBJ2-1; D is perhaps TRBD2 (5 bases). CDR1 and CDR2 (germline): SGHTA, FQGNSA. The CDR3 loop spans 15 amino acids. The V end lost 5 bases, the J end lost 9 bases, and 20 bases lay between the germline ends. The CDR3 loop is CASSGSPWAAAEQFF. The CDR3 nucleotides read TGTGCCAGCAGCGGGTCGCCTTGGGCAGCGGCTGAGCAGTTCTTC.

This chain uses TRBV25-1 with TRBJ2-3, with a possible D match to TRBD2 (6 bases). Germline V lookup: CDR1 MGHDK, CDR2 SYGVNS. This CDR3 region has 15 residues. The germline V and J ends were trimmed by 3 bases and 3 bases, with 13 bases remaining between them. This CDR3 is CASSEAGTETDTQYF. The CDR3 DNA follows: TGTGCCAGCAGTGAGGCCGGGACTGAGACAGATACGCAGTATTTT.

V gene TRBV7-9 combines with J gene TRBJ2-3, with D perhaps matching TRBD2 (5 bases). The CDR3 covers 15 residues. Germline CDR1 and CDR2: SEHNR and FQNEAQ (reference sequence). Trimming removed 5 bases from V and 0 bases from J, with 12 bases in between. Written as DNA, the CDR3 is TGTGCCAGCAGCCGAACAAGGGAGAGCACAGATACGCAGTATTTT. It codes for CASSRTRESTDTQYF.

V and J are TRBV27 and TRBJ2-1, with a tentative D call TRBD1 (6 bases). V was cut by 5 bases and J by 5 bases, with 16 bases left in between. This CDR3 is built from 15 residues. Germline values: CDR1 MNHEY, CDR2 SMNVEV (reference sequence). In nucleotides, the CDR3 is TGTGCCAGCAGTCGCGAGGGGACACAACACAATGAGCAGTTCTTC. It yields the protein CASSREGTQHNEQFF.

The rearrangement links TRBV19 to TRBJ2-5, with a weak D call TRBD2 (6 bases). V was shortened by 5 bases and J by 5 bases, with 18 bases between the two germline ends. Germline V gives CDR1 LNHDA, CDR2 SQIVND (reference sequence). The CDR3 is made up of 15 amino acids. The CDR3 DNA reads TGTGCCAGTAGTCCCCCGGGATTTGGGGGGGAGACCCAGTACTTC. This encodes CASSPPGFGGETQYF.

The chain links TRBV11-2 to TRBJ1-6; D is possibly TRBD1 (6 bases). The CDR3 sequence is 15 residues long. V was shortened by 6 bases and J by 4 bases, with 13 bases between the two germline ends. CDR1 SGHAT and CDR2 FQNNGV come from the germline V gene. The CDR3 spells CASRRPGHYNSPLHF. The CDR3 nucleotides read TGTGCCAGCAGGAGACCGGGACATTATAATTCACCCCTCCACTTT.

The rearrangement links TRBV2 to TRBJ1-4; 7 bases agree with TRBD1. The CDR3 extends over 11 amino acids. V gave up 11 bases and J gave up 6 bases; unmatched junction bases: 3. Germline assignment: CDR1 SNHLY and CDR2 FYNNEI. The CDR3 nucleotides read TGTGCCTCAGGACAGGATGAAAAACTGTTTTTT. Translation: CASGQDEKLFF.

The chain uses TRBV9 and TRBJ1-1; D is perhaps TRBD1 (5 bases). V was shortened by 10 bases and J by 8 bases, with 18 bases between the two germline ends. This CDR3 spans 12 amino acids. Germline CDR1 and CDR2: SGDLS and YYNGEE. CDR3 loop: CAASWAGREAFF. The CDR3 DNA follows: TGTGCCGCCAGTTGGGCAGGGAGGGAAGCTTTCTTT.

This rearrangement joins TRBV11-2 to TRBJ2-3, with 14 positions matching TRBD2. Germline V gene data show CDR1 as SGHAT and CDR2 as FQNNGV. V lost 5 bases and J lost 6; bases outside the gene matches: 7. The CDR3 is 16 residues long. This CDR3 is CASSPGTSGGLDTQYF. Here the CDR3 DNA reads TGTGCCAGCAGCCCAGGGACTAGCGGGGGATTGGATACGCAGTATTTT.

V usage is TRBV10-3 and J usage is TRBJ2-5; D perhaps matches TRBD2 (6 bases). Trimming left V 0 bases short and J 2 bases short, with 16 bases between. The germline CDR1 and CDR2 sequences are ENHRY and SYGVKD. This CDR3 has 17 amino acids. CDR3 DNA sequence: TGTGCCATCAGTGAGTCGATTGTAGGGGCGGGGCAAGAGACCCAGTACTTC. This codes for CAISESIVGAGQETQYF.